The 11 T cell receptor beta chains below were found in one sample sequenced in a study of blood T cell repertoires in COVID-19. The repertoire was sequenced with immunoSEQ multiplex PCR; TCRdb's copy has only in-frame clones and lacks some. Counted here are fewer than 120,000 clones, about 75% occurring once; the ten biggest clones make up 16%. The sample was peripheral blood. The receptors were gathered from a woman older than 75 with active or convalescent COVID-19.

V gene TRBV5-1 combines with J gene TRBJ1-1; D is unresolved. The germline V gene has CDR1 SGHRS and CDR2 YFSETQ. V lost 4 bases and J lost 1, with 20 bases in between. This CDR3 contains 17 residues. CDR3 bases: TGCGCCAGCAGCCCAACCGTGAAGAGAGGGTGGAACACTGAAGCTTTCTTT. It is translated as CASSPTVKRGWNTEAFF.

This clone came up once. The chain recombines TRBV7-2 with TRBJ2-3, with 12 bases aligning to TRBD2. V trimming: 3 bases; J trimming: 6 bases; junction bases outside the gene matches: 4. The germline V gene has CDR1 SGHTA and CDR2 FQGNSA. CDR3 length equals 15 residues. The CDR3 protein is CASSLTSGSGDTQYF. The CDR3, as DNA: TGTGCCAGCAGCTTGACTAGCGGGAGTGGGGATACGCAGTATTTT.

CDR3: CASSPGLGGTQYF. The CDR3 DNA reads TGTGCCAGCTCACCGGGACTTGGGGGGACCCAGTACTTC. This rearrangement joins TRBV18 to TRBJ2-5; a weak D match, TRBD2 (6 bases). The ends were cut back, 3 bases at V and 7 bases at J, with 12 bases in the middle. The CDR3 is made up of 13 amino acids. Germline V CDR1 and CDR2: KGHSH, LQKENI.

This sequence joins TRBV10-3 and TRBJ1-4; 11 nucleotides match TRBD1. Germline CDR1 and CDR2: ENHRY and SYGVKD. V was pared by 10 bases and J by 10 bases, with 8 bases of the junction left unmatched. The CDR3 consists of 13 residues. Written as DNA, the CDR3 is TGTGCCAGCGGACAGGGGGCGGGCGGAAAACTGTTTTTT. This gives the protein CASGQGAGGKLFF.

The chain uses TRBV5-8 and TRBJ2-3; D is possibly TRBD1 (6 bases). Deletions cut 2 bases from V and 2 bases from J, with 12 bases between. This CDR3 spans 15 amino acids. Germline loops: CDR1 SGHTS, CDR2 YDEGEE. This CDR3 reads CASSFYRDDTDTQYF. The CDR3 DNA reads TGTGCCAGCAGCTTTTACAGGGATGACACAGATACGCAGTATTTT. The variable domain in full, completed from reference TRBV5-8 and TRBJ2-3, reads EAGVTQSPTHLIKTRGQQATLRCSPISGHTSVYWYQQALGLGLQFLLWYDEGEERNRGNFPPRFSGRQFPNYSSELNVNALELEDSALYLCASSFYRDDTDTQYFGPGTRLTVL.

The gene calls are TRBV6-6 and TRBJ2-1; 9 bases map to TRBD1. This CDR3 has 15 residues. The trim removed 4 bases at V and 4 bases at J, leaving 5 bases unmatched. CDR1 MNHNY and CDR2 SVGAGI come from the germline V gene (reference sequence). DNA of the CDR3: TGTGCCAGCAGTTGGACAGGGGCGAGTTACAATGAGCAGTTCTTC. This translates into CASSWTGASYNEQFF.

The chain employs TRBV5-1 and TRBJ2-1; TRBD2 might be the D (6 bases). There are 15 residues in the CDR3. Trimming left V 4 bases short and J 3 bases short, with 14 bases between. CDR1 is SGHRS and CDR2 is YFSETQ in the germline V gene. The CDR3 region has the DNA TGCGCCAGCAGCGGAGGGGAGTCCTACTACAATGAGCAGTTCTTC. This sequence encodes CASSGGESYYNEQFF.

V and J are TRBV2 and TRBJ2-1; D gene ambiguous. The germline V and J ends were trimmed by 7 bases and 8 bases, with 9 bases remaining between them. The CDR3 has 11 amino acids. Per germline, CDR1 SNHLY and CDR2 FYNNEI. The DNA of the CDR3 is TGTGCCAGCAAGAGGTATGATGAGCAGTTCTTC. Translating it yields CASKRYDEQFF.

The chain recombines TRBV24-1 with TRBJ2-1, with 8 bases fitting TRBD2. V trimming: 8 bases; J trimming: 9 bases; junction bases outside the gene matches: 14. Germline values: CDR1 KGHDR, CDR2 SFDVKD. This CDR3 spans 15 amino acids. CDR3 amino acids: CATTEAGEVRGEQFF. CDR3 sequence (DNA): TGTGCCACCACGGAAGCGGGAGAGGTTCGGGGTGAGCAGTTCTTC.

This sequence joins TRBV6-5 and TRBJ1-5; tentatively, D is TRBD1 (6 bases). Germline V CDR1 and CDR2: MNHEY, SVGAGI. This CDR3 has 14 amino acids. V lost 6 bases, J lost 1 base, and 10 bases lay in between. The chain's CDR3 is CASSPGQSNQPQHF. CDR3 DNA: TGTGCCAGCAGCCCAGGACAGAGCAATCAGCCCCAGCATTTT.

This clone was found a few times. The V gene is TRBV11-1, the J gene TRBJ1-1; D not certain. The germline V and J ends were trimmed by 0 bases and 3 bases, with 8 bases remaining between them. Looked up from germline, CDR1 is SGHAT and CDR2 is FQDESV (reference sequence). The CDR3 sequence is 14 residues long. This CDR3 is CASSLAHRDTEAFF. In DNA, the CDR3 is TGTGCCAGCAGCTTAGCGCACCGAGACACTGAAGCTTTCTTT.